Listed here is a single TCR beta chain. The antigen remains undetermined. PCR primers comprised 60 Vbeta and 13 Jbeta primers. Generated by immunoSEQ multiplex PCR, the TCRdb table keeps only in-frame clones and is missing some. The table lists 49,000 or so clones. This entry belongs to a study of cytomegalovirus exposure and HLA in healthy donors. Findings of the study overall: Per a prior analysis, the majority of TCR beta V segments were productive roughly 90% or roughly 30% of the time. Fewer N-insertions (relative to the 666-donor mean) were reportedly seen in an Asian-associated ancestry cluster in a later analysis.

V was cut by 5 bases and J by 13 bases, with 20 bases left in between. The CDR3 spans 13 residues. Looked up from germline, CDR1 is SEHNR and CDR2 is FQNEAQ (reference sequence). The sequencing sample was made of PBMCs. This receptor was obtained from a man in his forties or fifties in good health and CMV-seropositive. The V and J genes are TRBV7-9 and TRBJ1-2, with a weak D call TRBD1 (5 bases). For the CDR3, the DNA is TGTGCCAGCAGCAATGTGGGAGGGGATGTTCTCACCTTC. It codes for CASSNVGGDVLTF. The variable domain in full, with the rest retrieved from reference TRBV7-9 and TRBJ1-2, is DTGVSQNPRHKITKRGQNVTFRCDPISEHNRLYWYRQTLGQGPEFLTYFQNEAQLEKSRLLSDRFSAERPKGSFSTLEIQRTEQGDSAMYLCASSNVGGDVLTFGSGTRLTVV.